What follows are 9 T cell receptor beta chains derived from one specimen sequenced in a study of radiation and T cells in renal cell carcinoma. Using immunoSEQ multiplex PCR, the repertoire was profiled, and TCRdb retains in-frame clones only, with some absent. The data show more than 140,000 clones, over 65% seen once. The time point was: baseline pretreatment blood. Documented treatment: 15 Gy SBRT to primary tumor, nephrectomy 4 weeks later. The sample in question was blood, obtained from a patient whose treatment included radiotherapy and nephrectomy. The receptors here all came from a woman aged 50 to 60 with renal cell carcinoma.

This clone was seen only once. The chain couples TRBV7-9 to TRBJ1-2; D is unresolved. Germline V gene lookup returns CDR1 SEHNR and CDR2 FQNEAQ (reference sequence). CDR3 length equals 14 residues. V was trimmed by 5 bases and J by 1 base, leaving 11 bases between them. This CDR3 reads CASSESGNNYGYTF. The CDR3 DNA is TGTGCCAGCAGCGAGAGCGGGAATAACTATGGCTACACCTTC. Full variable domain (remainder filled in from reference TRBV7-9 and TRBJ1-2): DTGVSQNPRHKITKRGQNVTFRCDPISEHNRLYWYRQTLGQGPEFLTYFQNEAQLEKSRLLSDRFSAERPKGSFSTLEIQRTEQGDSAMYLCASSESGNNYGYTFGSGTRLTVV.

The chain employs TRBV6-1 and TRBJ1-5; tentatively, D is TRBD1 (6 bases). V lost 7 bases and J lost 5, with 15 bases in between. The CDR3 is made up of 14 amino acids. Germline V gene lookup returns CDR1 MNHNS and CDR2 SASEGT. Here the CDR3 DNA reads TGTGCCAGCACCTTCGACAGGAGCTATCAGCCCCAGCATTTT. Translating gives CASTFDRSYQPQHF.

V is TRBV6-5 and J is TRBJ2-7, with TRBD2 identical over 7 bases. This CDR3 contains 15 residues. CDR1 MNHEY and CDR2 SVGAGI come from the germline V gene. Trimming took 6 bases from V and 2 from J; bases not matched to a gene: 10. The CDR3 DNA sequence: TGTGCCAGCAGGAAAAGGGCTAGCGGTCCCTACGAGCAGTACTTC. Translation: CASRKRASGPYEQYF.

This chain connects TRBV5-1 to TRBJ2-3, with a possible D match to TRBD1 (7 bases). The CDR3 runs 14 residues. Per germline, CDR1 SGHRS and CDR2 YFSETQ. V was shortened by 0 bases and J by 4 bases, with 9 bases between the two germline ends. The CDR3 sequence is CASSLGRGADTQYF. The CDR3 DNA reads TGCGCCAGCAGCTTGGGCAGGGGGGCAGATACGCAGTATTTT.

This clone was seen only a few times. The V call is TRBV4-2, the J call TRBJ1-5; D is unclear. In germline, CDR1 is LGHNA, CDR2 YNFKEQ. There are 15 residues in the CDR3. Trimming left V 0 bases short and J 4 bases short, with 10 bases between. In DNA, the CDR3 is TGTGCCAGCAGCCAAGAGTCTGGCCAGAATCAGCCCCAGCATTTT. It translates to CASSQESGQNQPQHF.

This chain links TRBV6-5 with TRBJ2-7, with D possibly matching TRBD1 (6 bases). Germline-derived CDR1 and CDR2 are MNHEY and SVGAGI. Trimming left V 5 bases short and J 5 bases short, with 13 bases between. The CDR3 has 13 amino acids. The CDR3 DNA follows: TGTGCCAGCAGTAACAGGGATATACACGAGCAGTACTTC. Translating it yields CASSNRDIHEQYF.

V is TRBV14 and J is TRBJ2-2; TRBD1 might be the D (6 bases). The V end was cut by 2 bases, the J end by 5 bases, with 12 bases between. The germline CDR1 and CDR2 sequences are SGHDN and FVKESK. The length of the CDR3 is 15 residues. CDR3 coding DNA: TGTGCCAGCAGCCAAACCAGGGGTGGGACCGGGGAGCTGTTTTTT. Translated, it gives CASSQTRGGTGELFF.

The genes are TRBV4-2 and TRBJ1-1, with 11 bases lining up with TRBD1. The CDR3 has 15 residues. V lost 3 bases to trimming and J lost 0 bases; unmatched junction nucleotides: 0. The germline gives CDR1 LGHNA, CDR2 YNFKEQ. This CDR3 is CASSQDRGLNTEAFF. The CDR3 nucleotides read TGTGCCAGCAGCCAGGACAGGGGGCTGAACACTGAAGCTTTCTTT.

The V call is TRBV7-6, the J call TRBJ2-2; 8 bases agree with TRBD1. This CDR3 has 14 residues. J was trimmed by 3 bases and V by 5 bases; bases with no gene match: 2. Germline-derived CDR1 and CDR2 are SGHVS and FNYEAQ. CDR3 region: CASSATGDTGELFF. The CDR3 DNA reads as TGTGCCAGCAGCGCGACAGGGGACACCGGGGAGCTGTTTTTT.